These 9 T cell receptor beta chains were sequenced from one sample in a study of Ad26.COV2.S vaccination and SARS-CoV-2 variants. Generated by immunoSEQ multiplex PCR, the TCRdb table keeps only in-frame clones and is missing some. The sample records some 520,000 clones, 87% being singletons. Specified treatment: around 19 received Ad26.COV2.S at low or high dose, single or two shots; 5 received placebo; per-sample allocation not given. Collection of the samples took place on day 63 after the first injection of vaccine or placebo. Sequencing was performed on peripheral blood, taken in a trial of Ad26.COV2.S vaccine versus placebo. All receptors come from a person aged 18-60 years who received the Ad26.COV2.S COVID-19 vaccine or a placebo.

The chain joins TRBV18 to TRBJ1-1; 8 bases agree with TRBD1. J lost 0 bases, V lost 5 bases, and 8 bases had no gene match. Germline assignment: CDR1 KGHSH and CDR2 LQKENI. This CDR3 spans 16 amino acids. CDR3 loop: CASSEETGAMNTEAFF. CDR3 DNA: TGTGCCAGCTCAGAGGAGACAGGGGCGATGAACACTGAAGCTTTCTTT.

There are a few counts of this clone. The V and J genes are TRBV7-9 and TRBJ1-2, with 9 bases matching TRBD1. CDR3 length equals 14 residues. V lost 5 bases, J lost 6 bases, and 7 bases stayed unmatched. Germline V gene data show CDR1 as SEHNR and CDR2 as FQNEAQ (reference sequence). The CDR3 is CASSPIQGAHGYTF. The CDR3 coding sequence is TGTGCCAGCAGCCCAATACAGGGGGCGCATGGCTACACCTTC.

Here the CDR3 DNA reads TGTGCCAGCACTATAAGGGCGCTAGGAGATACGCAGTATTTT. It specifies CASTIRALGDTQYF. The chain employs TRBV6-5 and TRBJ2-3; unclear D gene. The CDR3 is made up of 14 amino acids. The V end was cut by 7 bases, the J end by 5 bases, with 16 bases between. Germline V gene lookup returns CDR1 MNHEY and CDR2 SVGAGI.

The chain links TRBV12-5 to TRBJ1-1; 7 nucleotides match TRBD1. CDR3 length equals 13 residues. In germline, CDR1 is LGHNT, CDR2 FRNRAP. The V gene end was trimmed by 7 bases and the J gene end by 5 bases; junction bases not matched to a gene: 7. CDR3 sequence (DNA): TGTGCTAGTGCCAGGAGGGGGCAAACTGAAGCTTTCTTT. It yields the protein CASARRGQTEAFF.

The CDR3 coding sequence is TGTGCCAGCTCACCGCGCCAAGAGACCCAGTACTTC. Its translation: CASSPRQETQYF. V gene TRBV18 combines with J gene TRBJ2-5; D is undetermined. V gave up 3 bases and J gave up 1 base, with 3 bases separating them. The length of the CDR3 is 12 residues. Germline V gene data show CDR1 as KGHSH and CDR2 as LQKENI.

The rearrangement uses TRBV6-5 and TRBJ2-1; TRBD2 matches 8 bases. Germline CDR1 and CDR2: MNHEY and SVGAGI. V lost 2 bases to trimming and J lost 7 bases; unmatched junction nucleotides: 10. This CDR3 spans 16 amino acids. CDR3 nucleotide sequence: TGTGCCAGCAGTTACGGTGGGGGACTAGGTTTGAATGAGCAGTTCTTC. Protein sequence: CASSYGGGLGLNEQFF.

The chain links TRBV27 to TRBJ2-5, with D tentatively TRBD1 (6 bases). V lost 6 bases, J lost 5 bases, and 13 bases lay in between. Germline CDR1 and CDR2: MNHEY and SMNVEV (reference sequence). CDR3 length: 13 residues. CDR3 loop: CASRHTGLETQYF. In DNA form, the CDR3 reads TGTGCCAGCAGACATACAGGGTTGGAGACCCAGTACTTC.

The CDR3 bases are TGCGCCAGCAGCGCCTACAGGGGGCGGAATGAAAAACTGTTTTTT. Amino acids: CASSAYRGRNEKLFF. This chain connects TRBV5-1 to TRBJ1-4; 9 bases align to TRBD1. Losses at the gene ends were 4 bases for V and 5 bases for J; bases not matched to a gene: 6. The CDR3 has 15 residues. CDR1 is SGHRS and CDR2 is YFSETQ in the germline V gene.

The chain links TRBV5-1 to TRBJ1-1; TRBD1 matches 7 bases. Germline trimming cut 4 bases from V and 10 bases from J; bases unmatched to any gene: 10. The CDR3 is made up of 13 amino acids. Germline lookup yields CDR1 SGHRS and CDR2 YFSETQ. The CDR3 here is CASSRDREGAAFF. In DNA form, the CDR3 reads TGCGCCAGCAGCAGAGACAGGGAGGGGGCAGCTTTCTTT.